This entry concerns a single T cell receptor (beta chain). This sample was taken from a study of OX40 agonist ivuxolimab in advanced cancers. Turning to the study itself: Intravenous ivuxolimab was administered to patients every 2 weeks at 0.01 to 10 mg/kg.

The data were produced by immunoSEQ multiplex PCR, yet TCRdb's version contains in-frame clones alone and is incomplete. The profile covers over 65,000 clones, with 70% to 90% appearing a single time and approximately 6.5% taken by the ten largest. CDR3 length: 15 residues. Germline CDR1 reads KGHSH; CDR2 reads LQKENI. The ends lost 6 bases at V and 8 bases at J; junction bases unmatched: 10. With baseline, cycle 4 day 1, and cycle 7 day 1 as timepoints, blood was sampled. V usage is TRBV18 and J usage is TRBJ2-1, with 10 bases fitting TRBD2. The material was CD4+ or CD8+ T cells sorted from blood, obtained in a trial of the OX40 agonist ivuxolimab. The receptor was derived from an adult with an advanced solid tumor such as melanoma, head and neck, liver or kidney cancer. The CDR3 loop reads CASSLLAGEIYEQFF. DNA for the CDR3: TGTGCCAGCTCGCTCCTAGCGGGAGAGATCTATGAGCAGTTCTTC.